This T cell receptor (beta chain) was profiled in a study of Graves' ophthalmopathy and Graves' hyperthyroidism. This clonotype appeared once. The authors diagnosed from clinical symptoms, serum thyroxine, TRAb, thyroid ultrasound and orbital computed tomography. CDR3 regions of TCR beta were amplified from RNA transcripts. RT-PCR in the first round used HTBI primers; a second-round multiplex PCR followed. A single record per CDR3 protein comes from TCRdb applying MiXCR to the multiplex PCR reads. The table shows over 500,000 distinct CDR3 sequences, with over 20% occurring only once. CDR1 DFQATT and CDR2 SNEGSKA come from the germline V gene (reference sequence). Trimming removed 5 bases from V and 2 bases from J, with 13 bases in between. This CDR3 has 14 residues.

The receptor was derived from a young woman with stable Graves' hyperthyroidism. Some clones in this sample may be carry-over from other donors' samples. This sequence joins TRBV20-1 and TRBJ1-5; D not resolved. Input material: peripheral blood. CDR3 bases: TGCAGTGCTGTAAGGAGTGCTGGCAATCAGCCCCAGCATTTT. It translates to CSAVRSAGNQPQHF.